The 25 T cell receptor beta chains listed next were all sequenced from one sample in a study of T cell repertoires in cytomegalovirus infection. TCRdb reprocessed the reads with MiXCR, giving one entry per CDR3 protein. The sample has 360,000 or so distinct CDR3 sequences; roughly 34% are singletons. For these receptors, no antigen is known. The specimen was cultured PBMCs, collected from culture after CMV antigen stimulation. The receptors here all came from a human donor in good health (CMV status not recorded). Some clones in this sample may be carry-over from other donors' samples.

This clonotype was observed a handful of times. CDR3 nucleotide sequence: TGTGCCAGCCGACTAGCGGGAGCCCACAATGAGCAGTTCTTC. Translated: CASRLAGAHNEQFF. The chain is built from TRBV6-2 or TRBV6-3 and TRBJ2-1, with 12 bases that match TRBD2. V lost 8 bases to trimming and J lost 5 bases; unmatched junction nucleotides: 4. Germline values: CDR1 MNHEY, CDR2 SVGEGT. The CDR3 covers 14 residues.

The sample holds a few counts of this clonotype. DNA for the CDR3: TGTGCCAGCAGTCCAGGGGGGCAGCGGGGGCGCACAGATACGCAGTATTTT. This gives the protein CASSPGGQRGRTDTQYF. The chain recombines TRBV12-3 or TRBV12-4 with TRBJ2-3; D may be TRBD2 (8 bases). The V gene lost 5 bases and the J gene lost 1 base, with 19 bases spanning the gap. The CDR3 totals 17 residues.

The table lists this clonotype with a few counts. This chain connects TRBV7-9 to TRBJ1-6, with D possibly being TRBD1 (6 bases). This CDR3 spans 17 amino acids. Germline values: CDR1 SEHNR, CDR2 FQNEAQ (reference sequence). The germline V and J ends were trimmed by 7 bases and 8 bases, with 24 bases remaining between them. CDR3 DNA sequence: TGTGCCAGCACCGAAACGACCGGGGGCAGGGTGGATTCACCCCTCCACTTT. This gives the protein CASTETTGGRVDSPLHF.

This clonotype has just a few counts. The chain uses TRBV7-2 and TRBJ1-1; 9 nucleotides match TRBD1. This CDR3 contains 16 residues. Losses at the gene ends were 3 bases for V and 0 bases for J; bases not matched to a gene: 5. Looked up from germline, CDR1 is SGHTA and CDR2 is FQGNSA. The DNA of the CDR3 is TGTGCCAGCAGCTTTTGGACAGGGGCTATGAACACTGAAGCTTTCTTT. Amino acids: CASSFWTGAMNTEAFF.

This clonotype was detected only a few times. The CDR3 sequence: CASSLDSGSFSEQFF. DNA for the CDR3: TGTGCCAGCAGCTTAGATAGCGGGAGTTTTAGTGAGCAGTTCTTC. The rearrangement links TRBV7-6 to TRBJ2-1; 9 bases are shared with TRBD2. The CDR3 is 15 residues long. Germline CDR1 reads SGHVS; CDR2 reads FNYEAQ. Trimming at V came to 1 base and at J to 9 bases, leaving 7 bases not matched to a gene.

The chain uses TRBV29-1 and TRBJ2-3, with TRBD1 identical over 8 bases. Germline values: CDR1 SQVTM, CDR2 ANQGSEA. V dropped 0 bases and J dropped 11; count of bases not matched to a gene: 10. The CDR3 totals 14 residues. CDR3 amino acids: CSVEDPFGQGEQYF. The CDR3 region has the DNA TGCAGCGTTGAAGATCCCTTTGGACAGGGTGAGCAGTATTTT.

V usage is TRBV29-1 and J usage is TRBJ2-3, with no clear D. The ends were cut back, 2 bases at V and 2 bases at J, with 8 bases in the middle. This CDR3 has 13 amino acids. CDR1 is SQVTM, CDR2 ANQGSEA, per germline. CDR3 in DNA: TGCAGCGTTGAACAGCTATTCACAGATACGCAGTATTTT. Protein: CSVEQLFTDTQYF.

V is TRBV7-2 and J is TRBJ2-7; weak D call: TRBD1 (5 bases). Per the germline V gene, CDR1 is SGHTA and CDR2 is FQGNSA. There are 18 residues in the CDR3. The V end lost 5 bases, the J end lost 5 bases, and 28 bases lay between the germline ends. CDR3 DNA sequence: TGTGCCAGCAGCCCCACAGGTGCACCCCCTTTTCGATGGGACGAGCAGTACGTC. Residues: CASSPTGAPPFRWDEQYV.

The J gene is TRBJ2-5, the V gene TRBV7-9; D possibly matches TRBD1 or TRBD2 (5 bases each). This CDR3 contains 16 residues. The germline CDR1 and CDR2 sequences are SEHNR and FQNEAQ (reference sequence). Between the trimmed V and J ends, which lost 5 bases and 2 bases, there was a span of 18 bases. In DNA form, the CDR3 reads TGTGCCAGCAGCACGAGGGCCAGGGCGACACAAGAGACCCAGTACTTC. Its protein product is CASSTRARATQETQYF. The whole variable domain, remainder taken from reference TRBV7-9 and TRBJ2-5, is DTGVSQNPRHKITKRGQNVTFRCDPISEHNRLYWYRQTLGQGPEFLTYFQNEAQLEKSRLLSDRFSAERPKGSFSTLEIQRTEQGDSAMYLCASSTRARATQETQYFGPGTRLLVL.

The J gene is TRBJ1-4, the V gene TRBV10-3, with 7 bases matching TRBD1. The CDR3 loop spans 14 amino acids. J was trimmed by 2 bases and V by 4 bases; bases with no gene match: 1. Germline CDR1 and CDR2: ENHRY and SYGVKD. DNA for the CDR3: TGTGCCATCAGTGCGGGACAGACTAATGAAAAACTGTTTTTT. This gives the protein CAISAGQTNEKLFF.

The rearrangement links TRBV2 to TRBJ1-5; TRBD1 might be the D (6 bases). This CDR3 has 15 residues. Germline V CDR1 and CDR2: SNHLY, FYNNEI. Trimming stripped 6 bases from V and 7 bases from J, with 19 bases between. The CDR3 here is CASRDLGGQGQPQHF. The DNA for the CDR3 is TGTGCCAGCAGGGACCTGGGGGGGCAGGGCCAGCCCCAGCATTTT.

V usage is TRBV19 and J usage is TRBJ2-1; 9 positions agree with TRBD2. Germline assignment: CDR1 LNHDA and CDR2 SQIVND (reference sequence). The CDR3 is 14 residues long. With 3 bases clipped from V and 5 bases from J, the junction kept 2 bases outside the gene matches. CDR3 region: CASSILAGNNEQFF. The CDR3 DNA reads as TGTGCCAGTAGTATCCTAGCGGGAAACAATGAGCAGTTCTTC.

About this clonotype itself: Given a much more abundant clone one base away, this may be a read error. The V and J genes are TRBV7-2 and TRBJ2-1, with D possibly TRBD1 on 5 matching bases. Germline V gives CDR1 SGHTA, CDR2 FQGNSA. The CDR3 extends over 15 amino acids. Trimming left V 2 bases short and J 12 bases short, with 20 bases between. CDR3 sequence reads: CASSLIPQDAQGQFF. The CDR3 DNA sequence: TGTGCCAGCAGCTTAATCCCTCAGGACGCGCAGGGGCAGTTCTTC.

The sample holds many counts of this clonotype. The chain uses TRBV7-8 and TRBJ1-6; D is undetermined. Deletions cut 1 base from V and 6 bases from J, with 10 bases between. CDR3 length equals 15 residues. Germline V lookup: CDR1 SGHVS, CDR2 FQNEAQ. In DNA form, the CDR3 reads TGTGCCAGCAGCTTAGGTGCGACACGTAATTCACCCCTCCACTTT. Protein sequence: CASSLGATRNSPLHF.

This chain connects TRBV19 to TRBJ1-1, with TRBD1 as a possible D gene (6 bases). Germline CDR1 and CDR2: LNHDA and SQIVND (reference sequence). The V end lost 7 bases, the J end lost 5 bases, and 29 bases lay between the germline ends. The CDR3 contains 18 residues. The CDR3 here is CASIRIGGGGVRETEAFF. The CDR3 DNA reads as TGTGCCAGTATACGGATCGGGGGGGGGGGCGTGAGGGAGACTGAAGCTTTCTTT.

V and J are TRBV4-3 and TRBJ2-7; TRBD1 might be the D (5 bases). This CDR3 spans 15 amino acids. V was clipped by 1 base and J by 4 bases, with 14 bases between them. Germline V lookup: CDR1 LGHNA, CDR2 YSLEER. This CDR3 is CASSQAPGSGYEQYF. In DNA form, the CDR3 reads TGCGCCAGCAGCCAAGCGCCCGGGTCAGGGTACGAGCAGTACTTC.

V is TRBV27 and J is TRBJ2-1, with D possibly matching TRBD1 (5 bases). Germline V gene sequence: CDR1 MNHEY, CDR2 SMNVEV (reference sequence). The ends were cut back, 1 base at V and 5 bases at J, with 9 bases in the middle. This CDR3 is 14 amino acids long. CDR3 protein: CASSLLGPHNEQFF. Written as DNA, the CDR3 is TGTGCCAGCAGTTTATTGGGGCCCCACAATGAGCAGTTCTTC.

This clonotype came up many times. The rearrangement joins TRBV11-3 to TRBJ1-3; D unresolved. V lost 5 bases and J lost 6, with 11 bases in between. The V gene's germline CDR1 is SGHNT and CDR2 YENEEA. The length of the CDR3 is 13 residues. CDR3 in amino acids: CASSPHSLNTIYF. CDR3 DNA sequence: TGTGCCAGCAGCCCTCATTCGTTAAACACCATATATTTT.

This rearrangement joins TRBV28 to TRBJ2-5; possibly TRBD2 for D (6 bases). The CDR3 has 16 residues. Germline V CDR1 and CDR2: MDHEN, SYDVKM. V was pared by 3 bases and J by 2 bases, with 16 bases between. CDR3 protein: CASSFNPRGFQETQYF. CDR3 nucleotide sequence: TGTGCCAGCAGTTTTAATCCCCGGGGGTTTCAAGAGACCCAGTACTTC.

The rearrangement joins TRBV6-5 to TRBJ1-1, with unresolved D. This CDR3 has 15 amino acids. The V gene lost 1 base and the J gene lost 2 bases, with 11 bases spanning the gap. Germline loops: CDR1 MNHEY, CDR2 SVGAGI. The CDR3 is CASSYWAASNTEAFF. The CDR3 nucleotides are TGTGCCAGCAGTTACTGGGCAGCCTCAAACACTGAAGCTTTCTTT.

The chain recombines TRBV7-2 with TRBJ2-5; maybe TRBD1 (7 bases). The CDR3 consists of 13 residues. Germline V gene lookup returns CDR1 SGHTA and CDR2 FQGNSA. Trimming stripped 1 base from V and 11 bases from J, with 14 bases between. Written as DNA, the CDR3 is TGTGCCAGCAGCTTAGTAGCGGACAGGTGGCAGTACTTC. Protein sequence: CASSLVADRWQYF.

The rearrangement joins TRBV6-5 to TRBJ2-3; unclear D gene. CDR1 is MNHEY and CDR2 is SVGAGI in the germline V gene. CDR3 length equals 12 residues. Trimming took 8 bases from V and 6 from J, leaving 12 bases between them. The CDR3 spells CASVGVTDTQYF. CDR3 in DNA: TGTGCCAGCGTCGGCGTTACGGATACGCAGTATTTT.

This clonotype was observed a few times. The genes are TRBV4-1 and TRBJ2-1; 7 bases match TRBD2. This CDR3 region has 16 residues. With V trimmed by 0 bases and J by 9 bases, 11 bases remained unmatched. Per the germline V gene, CDR1 is MGHRA and CDR2 is YSYEKL. This CDR3 reads CASSQDAGVRHAEQFF. CDR3 DNA: TGCGCCAGCAGCCAAGATGCGGGAGTCCGTCACGCTGAGCAGTTCTTC.

This clonotype appeared many times. V usage is TRBV6-2 or TRBV6-3 and J usage is TRBJ2-7; 7 bases align to TRBD1. Germline V lookup: CDR1 MNHEY, CDR2 SVGEGT. This CDR3 contains 15 residues. V shed 5 bases and J 2 bases; nucleotides not matched to a gene: 9. Here the CDR3 reads CASSPGPGQTYEQYF. CDR3 nucleotide sequence: TGTGCCAGCAGTCCAGGTCCGGGACAGACCTACGAGCAGTACTTC.

The V and J genes are TRBV19 and TRBJ1-1; D unresolved. Trimming pared 7 bases from V and 6 bases from J, leaving 15 bases between. Germline V gene sequence: CDR1 LNHDA, CDR2 SQIVND (reference sequence). This CDR3 has 13 residues. The CDR3 DNA reads TGTGCCAGTACCCTCCTGGGCCCAGCTGAAGCTTTCTTT. This translates into CASTLLGPAEAFF.